The 13 T cell receptor beta chains given below trace back to one sample, sequenced in a study of blood T cell repertoires in COVID-19. Clones were read by immunoSEQ multiplex PCR, and TCRdb kept only the in-frame ones, dropping some. The sample lists approximately 250,000 clones, over 80% occurring once. The sample was PBMCs or T cells enriched from blood (not recorded which). The origin of the receptors is a woman aged 25 to 39 with acute COVID-19.

The chain has TRBV28 and TRBJ2-7; 8 nucleotides match TRBD1. The CDR3 runs to 15 residues. J lost 0 bases, V lost 5 bases, and 6 bases had no gene match. Germline V gene sequence: CDR1 MDHEN, CDR2 SYDVKM. The CDR3 DNA reads TGTGCCAGCAGTCCCCCCGGGACAGGCTCCTACGAGCAGTACTTC. Amino acid sequence: CASSPPGTGSYEQYF.

J is TRBJ2-3 and V is TRBV7-2, with D maybe TRBD1 (6 bases). The CDR3 totals 13 residues. Trimming removed 8 bases from V and 1 base from J, with 10 bases in between. Germline lookup yields CDR1 SGHTA and CDR2 FQGNSA. CDR3 in DNA: TGTGCCAGCTTGCCAGGGGGCACAGATACGCAGTATTTT. Its translation: CASLPGGTDTQYF.

The CDR3 DNA sequence: TGTGCCAGCAGCTCGTCACAGATCCCTAACTATGGCTACACCTTC. Translating it yields CASSSSQIPNYGYTF. The chain links TRBV7-8 to TRBJ1-2; D is unclear. V lost 4 bases to trimming and J lost 0 bases, with 12 bases between them. The CDR3 is 15 amino acids. Per the germline V gene, CDR1 is SGHVS and CDR2 is FQNEAQ. Drawing the rest from reference TRBV7-8 and TRBJ1-2, the complete variable domain is GAGVSQSPRYKVAKRGQDVALRCDPISGHVSLFWYQQALGQGPEFLTYFQNEAQLDKSGLPSDRFFAERPEGSVSTLKIQRTQQEDSAVYLCASSSSQIPNYGYTFGSGTRLTVV.

V is TRBV28 and J is TRBJ2-7; possibly TRBD2 for D (5 bases). This CDR3 is 18 amino acids long. Germline V gene data show CDR1 as MDHEN and CDR2 as SYDVKM. V was pared by 5 bases and J by 7 bases, with 30 bases between. The CDR3 protein is CASSPGVGRGYPMKEQYF. Written as DNA, the CDR3 is TGTGCCAGCAGTCCCGGTGTGGGGAGAGGCTATCCCATGAAAGAGCAGTACTTC.

The CDR3: CASSVGLAGDYEQFF. CDR3 sequence (DNA): TGTGCCAGCAGCGTGGGACTAGCCGGCGATTATGAGCAGTTCTTC. The chain is built from TRBV7-8 and TRBJ2-1; TRBD2 agrees at 9 bases. V lost 5 bases, J lost 8 bases, and 10 bases stayed unmatched. The CDR3 contains 15 residues. CDR1 is SGHVS and CDR2 is FQNEAQ in the germline V gene.

The V call is TRBV24-1, the J call TRBJ2-7; 8 nucleotides match TRBD1. Germline trimming cut 4 bases from V and 5 bases from J; bases unmatched to any gene: 6. CDR3 length: 14 amino acids. Germline V gene data show CDR1 as KGHDR and CDR2 as SFDVKD. This CDR3 reads CATSDTGQENEQYF. The CDR3 coding sequence is TGTGCCACCAGTGACACGGGACAGGAGAACGAGCAGTACTTC.

In nucleotides, the CDR3 is TGTGCCAGCAGCCACCTGGGGGCGGACGAGCAGTACTTC. It yields the protein CASSHLGADEQYF. The chain carries TRBV3-1 (or the pseudogene TRBV3-2) and TRBJ2-7; D perhaps matches TRBD1 (6 bases). Germline V lookup: CDR1 LGHDT, CDR2 YNNKEL (reference sequence). V dropped 3 bases and J dropped 5 bases, with 11 bases sitting between them. The CDR3 runs 13 residues.

This sequence joins TRBV27 and TRBJ2-7; no definite D call. This CDR3 is built from 13 residues. V lost 3 bases to trimming and J lost 2 bases, with 8 bases between them. Looked up from germline, CDR1 is MNHEY and CDR2 is SMNVEV (reference sequence). The CDR3 nucleotides are TGTGCCAGCAGTTTGGGCCCTCCCTACGAGCAGTACTTC. This codes for CASSLGPPYEQYF.

This clone was seen a few times. CDR3 DNA: TGCGCCAGCAGCCAAAACGGAGTGGTGGTAACGAACACTGAAGCTTTCTTT. Protein: CASSQNGVVVTNTEAFF. The rearrangement uses TRBV4-1 and TRBJ1-1; D is ambiguous. V was pared by 2 bases and J by 1 base, with 17 bases between. The CDR3 has 17 amino acids. The germline gives CDR1 MGHRA, CDR2 YSYEKL.

The V and J genes are TRBV7-6 and TRBJ2-7; D might be TRBD1 (8 bases). The CDR3 covers 16 residues. Trimming shortened V by 3 bases and J by 6 bases, and 21 bases separated the two germline ends. The germline V gene encodes CDR1 SGHVS and CDR2 FNYEAQ. CDR3 nucleotide sequence: TGTGCCAGCAGCTTCACAGGGGGTACAGGGGAGGGCGAGCAGTACTTC. It specifies CASSFTGGTGEGEQYF.

The J gene is TRBJ1-5, the V gene TRBV5-1; the match to TRBD1 covers 10 bases. Germline V gives CDR1 SGHRS, CDR2 YFSETQ. The CDR3 has 14 residues. V shed 0 bases, J shed 9 bases, and the junction held 3 bases outside the gene matches. CDR3: CASSLAGQGGPQHF. The DNA for the CDR3 is TGCGCCAGCAGCTTGGCCGGACAGGGGGGGCCCCAGCATTTT.

The chain uses TRBV24-1 and TRBJ2-5, with TRBD2 identical over 7 bases. The germline CDR1 and CDR2 sequences are KGHDR and SFDVKD. Trimming took 3 bases from V and 1 from J; bases not matched to a gene: 7. CDR3 length equals 16 residues. The CDR3 region has the DNA TGTGCCACCAGTGATAAGGCTAGCGGACGCCAAGAGACCCAGTACTTC. Its translation is CATSDKASGRQETQYF.

The rearrangement links TRBV4-1 to TRBJ1-5; 7 bases align to TRBD1. V shed 0 bases and J 6 bases; nucleotides not matched to a gene: 5. Looked up from germline, CDR1 is MGHRA and CDR2 is YSYEKL. The CDR3 covers 15 residues. The CDR3 sequence: CASSQEAGGGQPQHF. In DNA, the CDR3 is TGCGCCAGCAGCCAAGAGGCAGGGGGAGGTCAGCCCCAGCATTTT.